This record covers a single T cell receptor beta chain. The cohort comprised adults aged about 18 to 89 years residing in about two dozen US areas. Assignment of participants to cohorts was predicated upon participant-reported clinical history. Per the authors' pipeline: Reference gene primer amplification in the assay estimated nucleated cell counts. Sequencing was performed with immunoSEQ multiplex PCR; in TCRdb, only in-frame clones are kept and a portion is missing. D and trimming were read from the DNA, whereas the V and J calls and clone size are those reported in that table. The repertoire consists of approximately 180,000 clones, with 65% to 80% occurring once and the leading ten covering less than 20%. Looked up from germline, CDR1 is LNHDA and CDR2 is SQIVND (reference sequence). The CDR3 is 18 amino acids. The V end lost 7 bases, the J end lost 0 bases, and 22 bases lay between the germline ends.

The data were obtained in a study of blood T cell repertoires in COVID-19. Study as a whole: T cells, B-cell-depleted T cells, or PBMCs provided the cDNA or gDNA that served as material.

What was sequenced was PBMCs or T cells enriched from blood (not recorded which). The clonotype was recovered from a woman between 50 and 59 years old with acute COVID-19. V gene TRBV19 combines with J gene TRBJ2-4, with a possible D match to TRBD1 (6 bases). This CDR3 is CASTDWGPSGLAKNIQYF. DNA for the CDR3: TGTGCCAGTACCGACTGGGGGCCGTCAGGACTAGCCAAAAACATTCAGTACTTC.